This T cell receptor beta chain comes out of a study of T cells in localized non-small cell lung cancer. Findings and caveats of the study: Uninvolved adjacent lung showed the highest T cell clonality, exceeding tumor.

Sequencing used immunoSEQ multiplex PCR; TCRdb keeps in-frame clones, though not all of them. The sample lists approximately 67,000 clones, approximately 84% occurring once. This CDR3 is 14 amino acids long. In regard to this clone: Its target is not known.

Sequencing was performed on peripheral blood, taken before any cancer treatment. This sequence joins TRBV21-1 and TRBJ2-1; the table gives TRBD1 as D, unverified against the DNA. TRBV21-1 is an annotated pseudogene. This clonotype originated in a female donor at least 60 years old with stage I lung adenocarcinoma. CDR3 DNA sequence: TGTGCCAGCAGCGCCCCCACAGGGTGCAATGAGCAGTTCTTC. The encoded protein is CASSAPTGCNEQFF.